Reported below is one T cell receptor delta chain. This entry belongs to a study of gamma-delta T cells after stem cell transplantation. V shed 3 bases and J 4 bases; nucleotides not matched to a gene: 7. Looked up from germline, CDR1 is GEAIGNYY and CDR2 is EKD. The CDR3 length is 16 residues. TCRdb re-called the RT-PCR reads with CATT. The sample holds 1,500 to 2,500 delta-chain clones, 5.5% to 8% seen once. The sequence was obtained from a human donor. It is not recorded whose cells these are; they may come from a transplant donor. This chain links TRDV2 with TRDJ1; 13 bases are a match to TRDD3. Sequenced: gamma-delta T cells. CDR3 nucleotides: TGTGCCTGTGACTCCTTACTGGGGGATACGGGCGATAAACTCATCTTT. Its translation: CACDSLLGDTGDKLIF.